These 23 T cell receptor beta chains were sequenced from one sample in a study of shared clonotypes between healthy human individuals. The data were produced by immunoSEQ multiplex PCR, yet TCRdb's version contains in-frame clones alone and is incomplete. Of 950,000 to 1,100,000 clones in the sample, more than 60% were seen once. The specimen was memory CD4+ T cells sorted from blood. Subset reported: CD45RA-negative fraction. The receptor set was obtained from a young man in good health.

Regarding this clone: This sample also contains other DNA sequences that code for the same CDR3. This chain's CDR3 is CASGLGTGTETQYF. The CDR3 bases are TGTGCTAGTGGTTTGGGGACAGGGACGGAGACCCAGTACTTC. The chain recombines TRBV12-5 with TRBJ2-5; 8 nucleotides agree with TRBD1. V lost 1 base, J lost 5 bases, and 3 bases stayed unmatched. Germline V gene lookup returns CDR1 LGHNT and CDR2 FRNRAP. CDR3 length equals 14 residues.

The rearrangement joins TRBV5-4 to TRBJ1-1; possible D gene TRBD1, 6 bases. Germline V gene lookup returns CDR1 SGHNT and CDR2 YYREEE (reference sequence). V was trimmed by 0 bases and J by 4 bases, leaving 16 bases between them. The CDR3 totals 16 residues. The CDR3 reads CASSLANRVQITEAFF. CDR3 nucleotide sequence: TGTGCCAGCAGCTTGGCTAACAGGGTGCAAATCACTGAAGCTTTCTTT.

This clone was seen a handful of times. CDR3 region: CASSSMGGEAKNIQYF. The CDR3 nucleotides are TGTGCCAGCAGTTCGATGGGAGGGGAAGCCAAAAACATTCAGTACTTC. The chain links TRBV27 to TRBJ2-4, with 7 bases that match TRBD2. CDR3 size: 16 residues. From germline, CDR1 is MNHEY and CDR2 SMNVEV (reference sequence). The V segment lost 4 bases and the J segment 0 bases; nucleotides outside the gene matches: 6.

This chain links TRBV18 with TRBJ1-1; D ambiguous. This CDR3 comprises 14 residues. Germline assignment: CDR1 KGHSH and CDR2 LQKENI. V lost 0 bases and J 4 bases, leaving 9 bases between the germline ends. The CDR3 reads CASSPPQRATEAFF. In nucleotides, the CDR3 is TGTGCCAGCTCACCACCACAGCGGGCCACTGAAGCTTTCTTT.

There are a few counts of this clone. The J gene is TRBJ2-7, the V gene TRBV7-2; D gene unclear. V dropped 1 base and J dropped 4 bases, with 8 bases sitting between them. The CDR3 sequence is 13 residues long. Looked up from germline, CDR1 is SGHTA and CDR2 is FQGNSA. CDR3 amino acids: CASSLEVGYEQYF. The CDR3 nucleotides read TGTGCCAGCAGCTTAGAGGTCGGGTACGAGCAGTACTTC.

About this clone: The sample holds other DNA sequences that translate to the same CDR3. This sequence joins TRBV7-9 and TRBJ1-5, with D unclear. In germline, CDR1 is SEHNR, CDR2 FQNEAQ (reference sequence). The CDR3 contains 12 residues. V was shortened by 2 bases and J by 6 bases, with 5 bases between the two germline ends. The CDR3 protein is CASSLPGQPQHF. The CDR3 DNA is TGTGCCAGCAGCTTACCGGGTCAGCCCCAGCATTTT.

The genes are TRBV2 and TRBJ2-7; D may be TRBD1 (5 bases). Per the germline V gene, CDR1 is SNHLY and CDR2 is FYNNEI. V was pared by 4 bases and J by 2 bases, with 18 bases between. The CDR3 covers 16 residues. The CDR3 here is CASSVARTQNTYEQYF. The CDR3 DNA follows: TGTGCCAGCAGTGTGGCTAGGACACAAAACACCTACGAGCAGTACTTC. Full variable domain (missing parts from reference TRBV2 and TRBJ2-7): EPEVTQTPSHQVTQMGQEVILRCVPISNHLYFYWYRQILGQKVEFLVSFYNNEISEKSEIFDDQFSVERPDGSNFTLKIRSTKLEDSAMYFCASSVARTQNTYEQYFGPGTRLTVT.

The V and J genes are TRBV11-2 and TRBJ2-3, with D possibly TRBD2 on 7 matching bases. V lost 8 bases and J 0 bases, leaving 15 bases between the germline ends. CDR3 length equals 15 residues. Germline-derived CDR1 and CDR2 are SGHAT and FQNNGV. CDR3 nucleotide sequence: TGTGCCAGCTCCCTGGGGGGGGGCAGCACAGATACGCAGTATTTT. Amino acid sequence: CASSLGGGSTDTQYF. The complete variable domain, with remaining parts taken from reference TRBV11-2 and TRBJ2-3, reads EAGVAQSPRYKIIEKRQSVAFWCNPISGHATLYWYQQILGQGPKLLIQFQNNGVVDDSQLPKDRFSAERLKGVDSTLKIQPAKLEDSAVYLCASSLGGGSTDTQYFGPGTRLTVL.

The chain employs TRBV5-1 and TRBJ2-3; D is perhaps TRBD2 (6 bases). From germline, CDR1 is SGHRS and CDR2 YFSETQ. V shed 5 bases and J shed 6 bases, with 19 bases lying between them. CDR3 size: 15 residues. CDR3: CASRLGTYSGDTQYF. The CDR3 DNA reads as TGCGCCAGCAGGCTAGGTACATACAGCGGGGATACGCAGTATTTT.

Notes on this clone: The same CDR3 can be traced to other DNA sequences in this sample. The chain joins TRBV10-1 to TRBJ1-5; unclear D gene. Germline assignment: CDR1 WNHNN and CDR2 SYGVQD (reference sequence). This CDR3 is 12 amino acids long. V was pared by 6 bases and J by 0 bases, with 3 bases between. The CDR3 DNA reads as TGCGCCAGCAGCGATAGCAATCAGCCCCAGCATTTT. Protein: CASSDSNQPQHF.

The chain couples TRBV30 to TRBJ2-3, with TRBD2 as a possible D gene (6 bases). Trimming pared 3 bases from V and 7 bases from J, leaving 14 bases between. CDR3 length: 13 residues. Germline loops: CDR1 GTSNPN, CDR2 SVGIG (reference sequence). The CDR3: CAWRGGGPHTQYF. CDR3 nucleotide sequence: TGTGCCTGGAGGGGGGGAGGTCCCCATACGCAGTATTTT.

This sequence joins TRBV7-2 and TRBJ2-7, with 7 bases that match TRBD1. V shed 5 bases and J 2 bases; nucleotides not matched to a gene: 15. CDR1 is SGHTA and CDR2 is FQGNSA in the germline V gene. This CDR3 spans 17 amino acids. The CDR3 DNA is TGTGCCAGCAGCCAACTACGGGACAGCGGACGCCCCTACGAGCAGTACTTC. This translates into CASSQLRDSGRPYEQYF.

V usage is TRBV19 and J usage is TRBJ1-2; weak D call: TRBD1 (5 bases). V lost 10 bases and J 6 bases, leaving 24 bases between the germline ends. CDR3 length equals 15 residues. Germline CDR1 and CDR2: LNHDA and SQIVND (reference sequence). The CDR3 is CATRKNTPRGDGYTF. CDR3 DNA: TGTGCCACCCGGAAAAACACGCCCCGGGGGGATGGCTACACCTTC.

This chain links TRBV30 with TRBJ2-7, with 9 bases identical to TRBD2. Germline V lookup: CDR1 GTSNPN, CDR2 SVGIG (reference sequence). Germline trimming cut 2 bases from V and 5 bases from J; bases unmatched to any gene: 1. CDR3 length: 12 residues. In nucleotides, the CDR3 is TGTGCCTGGAGTACTAGCGGGCACGAGCAGTACTTC. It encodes CAWSTSGHEQYF.

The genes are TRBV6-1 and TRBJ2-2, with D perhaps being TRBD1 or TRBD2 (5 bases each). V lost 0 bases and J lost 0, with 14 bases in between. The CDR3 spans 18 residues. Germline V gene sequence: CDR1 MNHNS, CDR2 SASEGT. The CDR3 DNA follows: TGTGCCAGCAGTGAAGCAACCGTTGGGGGAGCGAACACCGGGGAGCTGTTTTTT. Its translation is CASSEATVGGANTGELFF.

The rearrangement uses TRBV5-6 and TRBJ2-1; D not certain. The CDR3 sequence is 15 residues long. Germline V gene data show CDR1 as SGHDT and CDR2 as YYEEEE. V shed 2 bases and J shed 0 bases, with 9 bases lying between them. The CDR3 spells CASSFLRSSYNEQFF. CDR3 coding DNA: TGTGCCAGCAGCTTTTTACGGAGCTCCTACAATGAGCAGTTCTTC.

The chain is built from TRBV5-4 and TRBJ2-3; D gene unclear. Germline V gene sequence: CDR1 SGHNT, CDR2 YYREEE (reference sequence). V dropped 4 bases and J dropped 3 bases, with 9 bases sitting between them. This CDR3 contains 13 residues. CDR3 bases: TGTGCCAGCAGCCCCTTCGGGACAGATACGCAGTATTTT. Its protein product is CASSPFGTDTQYF.

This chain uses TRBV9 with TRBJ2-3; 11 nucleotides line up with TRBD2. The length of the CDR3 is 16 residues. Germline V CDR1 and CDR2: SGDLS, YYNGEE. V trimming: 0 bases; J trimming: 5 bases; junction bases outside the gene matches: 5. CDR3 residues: CASSVDLAGGIDTQYF. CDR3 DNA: TGTGCCAGCAGCGTAGATCTAGCGGGGGGAATAGATACGCAGTATTTT.

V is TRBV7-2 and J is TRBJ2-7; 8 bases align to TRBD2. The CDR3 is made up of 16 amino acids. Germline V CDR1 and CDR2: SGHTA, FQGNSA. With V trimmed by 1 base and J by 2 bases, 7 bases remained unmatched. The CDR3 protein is CASSLDGSGRAYEQYF. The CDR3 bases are TGTGCCAGCAGCTTAGACGGGAGCGGGAGAGCCTACGAGCAGTACTTC.

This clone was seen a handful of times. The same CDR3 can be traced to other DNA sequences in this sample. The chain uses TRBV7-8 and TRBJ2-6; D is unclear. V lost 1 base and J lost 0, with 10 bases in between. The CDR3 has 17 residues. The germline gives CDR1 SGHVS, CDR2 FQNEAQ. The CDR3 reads CASSLGASSSGANVLTF. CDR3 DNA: TGTGCCAGCAGCTTAGGTGCCTCGAGCTCTGGGGCCAACGTCCTGACTTTC.

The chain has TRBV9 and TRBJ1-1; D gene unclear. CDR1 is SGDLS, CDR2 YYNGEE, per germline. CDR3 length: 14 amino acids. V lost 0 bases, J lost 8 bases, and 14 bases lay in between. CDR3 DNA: TGTGCCAGCAGCGTAGAGTCCCAGATGGGCGAAGCTTTCTTT. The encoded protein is CASSVESQMGEAFF.

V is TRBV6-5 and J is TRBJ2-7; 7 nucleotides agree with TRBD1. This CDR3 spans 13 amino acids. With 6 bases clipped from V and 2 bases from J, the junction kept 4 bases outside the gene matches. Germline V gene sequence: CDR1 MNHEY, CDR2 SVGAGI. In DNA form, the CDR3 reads TGTGCCAGCAGCGCTGGACAGGCCTACGAGCAGTACTTC. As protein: CASSAGQAYEQYF.

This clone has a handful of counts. CDR3 nucleotides: TGTGCCAGCAGTGAAGCGCTGGGACAGGGACGTCAGCCCCAGCATTTT. Encoded protein: CASSEALGQGRQPQHF. J is TRBJ1-5 and V is TRBV6-1; 9 nucleotides match TRBD1. This CDR3 is built from 16 residues. Germline assignment: CDR1 MNHNS and CDR2 SASEGT. Unmatched junction bases numbered 6, after V lost 0 bases and J lost 6 bases.